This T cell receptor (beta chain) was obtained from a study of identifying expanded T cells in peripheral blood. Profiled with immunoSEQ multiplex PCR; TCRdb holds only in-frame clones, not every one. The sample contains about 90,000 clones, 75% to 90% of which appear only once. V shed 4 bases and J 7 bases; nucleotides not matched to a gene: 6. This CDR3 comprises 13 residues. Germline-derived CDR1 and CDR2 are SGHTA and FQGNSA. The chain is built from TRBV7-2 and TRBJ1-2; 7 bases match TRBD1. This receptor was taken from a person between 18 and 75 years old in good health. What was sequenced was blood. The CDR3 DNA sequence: TGTGCCAGCAGCTCCTGGACAGGATCTGGCTACACCTTC. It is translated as CASSSWTGSGYTF.